This T cell receptor beta chain comes out of a study of early stage breast cancer tumors. On the study more broadly: About 70% of the 16 invasive tumors were ER+, PR+ and HER2-. The study, taken as a whole, reports: Unsorted bulk genomic DNA sequencing lacked pairing and functional marker data.

TCRdb keeps only in-frame clones here, not all; method: immunoSEQ multiplex PCR. The sample includes around 78,000 clones, around 80% seen only once; the top ten take 3.5%. Concerning this clone itself: The antigen remains undetermined.

Sequenced input: blood. The receptor comes from a person in their sixties or seventies with breast cancer.

The CDR3: CASSEAGSSSYEQYF. The CDR3 DNA reads TGTGCCAGCAGTGAAGCGGGGTCCAGCTCCTACGAGCAGTACTTC. The chain joins TRBV6-1 to TRBJ2-7; no reliable D call. The CDR3 is 15 amino acids. Germline CDR1 is MNHNS and CDR2 is SASEGT. V gave up 0 bases and J gave up 0 bases, with 9 bases separating them.